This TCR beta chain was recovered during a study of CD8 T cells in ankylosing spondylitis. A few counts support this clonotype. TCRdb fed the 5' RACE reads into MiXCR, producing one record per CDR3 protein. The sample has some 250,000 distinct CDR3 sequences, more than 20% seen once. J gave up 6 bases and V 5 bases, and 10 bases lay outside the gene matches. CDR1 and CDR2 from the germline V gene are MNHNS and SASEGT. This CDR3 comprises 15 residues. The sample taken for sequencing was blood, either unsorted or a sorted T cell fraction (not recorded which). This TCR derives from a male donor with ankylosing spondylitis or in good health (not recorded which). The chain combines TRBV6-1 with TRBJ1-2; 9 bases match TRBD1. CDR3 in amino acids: CASSQRDRASHGYTF. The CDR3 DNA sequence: TGTGCCAGCAGTCAACGGGACAGGGCCTCTCATGGCTACACCTTC.